This is a list of T cell receptor beta chains from one sample in a study of T cell repertoires in cytomegalovirus infection. TCRdb redid the calling of the reads with MiXCR, one entry per CDR3 protein. The sample lists some 590,000 distinct CDR3 sequences, around two fifths occurring once. Their target antigens are unknown. Sequenced material: cultured PBMCs, taken from culture after CMV antigen stimulation. The source of these receptors is a human donor in good health (CMV status not recorded). Some clones in this sample may be carry-over from other donors' samples. The CDR3 runs from the conserved cysteine through the conserved F or W. Each record gives: V gene, clone size, D gene, J gene, CDR3 DNA, CDR3 protein. D genes are given only for firm matches. Size tells how often a clone was seen (once, few, many) or the class of an expanded clone, and some rows leave it out.

TRBV5-4	-	-	TRBJ2-1	TGTGCCAGCAGCTCAACGCCAGGCCCGAATGAGCAGTTCTTC	CASSSTPGPNEQFF
TRBV25-1	-	-	TRBJ2-6	TGTGCCAGCGGGGGGCCCTCTGGGGCCAACGTCCTGACTTTC	CASGGPSGANVLTF
TRBV7-9	few	TRBD1	TRBJ2-1	TGTGCCAGCAGCTTAGTAGGGACAGGGCATGAGCAGTTCTTC	CASSLVGTGHEQFF
TRBV7-8	few	TRBD1	TRBJ2-3	TGTGCCAGCACCCCACCGGGACAGGGGACAGATACGCAGTATTTT	CASTPPGQGTDTQYF
TRBV27	once	-	TRBJ2-1	TGTGCCAGCCTAGGCGGAGAGAGCTCCTACAATGAGCAGTTCTTC	CASLGGESSYNEQFF
TRBV28	few	-	TRBJ2-7	TGTGCCACCCGGCCGGCCTCAGTCTACGAGCAGTACTTC	CATRPASVYEQYF
TRBV10-3	-	-	TRBJ2-6	TGTGCCATCAGTGAGTCCGTGACAGATATATCTGGGGCCAACGTCCTGACTTTC	CAISESVTDISGANVLTF
TRBV6-2/TRBV6-3	-	-	TRBJ2-1	TGTGCCAGCAGTTACTCCCCGACAGACAATGAGCAGTTCTTC	CASSYSPTDNEQFF
TRBV7-2	many	-	TRBJ2-2	TGTGCCAGCATCCCCGCAGGGGTAACCGGGGAGCTGTTTTTT	CASIPAGVTGELFF
TRBV19	-	-	TRBJ1-2	TGTGTCAGTAGCCAAGGGACACCCGAGGGCTACACCTTC	CVSSQGTPEGYTF
TRBV7-2	once	TRBD1	TRBJ2-4	TGTGCCAGCAGCCAAGAAAGGGGGCGCGACAACATTCAGTACTTC	CASSQERGRDNIQYF
TRBV6-5	-	-	TRBJ2-1	TGTGCCAGCAGTTACCCGGGAGTGGGCTACAATGAGCAGTTCTTC	CASSYPGVGYNEQFF
TRBV7-6	-	-	TRBJ1-5	TGTGCCAGCAGCCCATCGACTAGGACGGATCAGCCCCAGCATTTT	CASSPSTRTDQPQHF
TRBV20-1	-	-	TRBJ2-5	TGCAGTGCTTCCCAAGAGACCCAGTACTTC	CSASQETQYF
TRBV5-5	-	-	TRBJ2-6	TGTGCCAGCAGCTTGTGGGGGTCTTGGGCCTCTGGGGCCAACGTCCTGACTTTC	CASSLWGSWASGANVLTF
TRBV4-1	few	-	TRBJ1-1	TGCGCCAGCAGCCATCTCCCGTACGGGGGGGACACTGAAGCTTTCTTT	CASSHLPYGGDTEAFF
TRBV3-1	-	TRBD2	TRBJ2-5	TGTGCCAGCAGCCGCTCTACTAGCGGGGGAGCGCAGACCCAGTACTTC	CASSRSTSGGAQTQYF
TRBV4-3	few	-	TRBJ2-1	TGCGCCAGCAGCCGCTTGACTACTAGCTCCTACAATGAGCAGTTCTTC	CASSRLTTSSYNEQFF
TRBV20-1	-	TRBD2	TRBJ2-1	TGCAGTGCTGAACTAGCGGACTACAATGAGCAGTTCTTC	CSAELADYNEQFF
TRBV7-2	many	TRBD2	TRBJ2-3	TGTGCCAGCAGCTTTGGGGGAGGGCCCACGGATACGCAGTATTTT	CASSFGGGPTDTQYF
TRBV7-2	many	TRBD2	TRBJ2-1	TGTGCCAGCAGCTTACGAGTGTGGACTAGCGGGAGAGAGGGTGAGCAGTTCTTC	CASSLRVWTSGREGEQFF
TRBV5-4	-	TRBD2	TRBJ2-3	TGTGCCAGCAGCTTGGGAGGAACTAGCGGGGCGACCTCGCAGTATTTT	CASSLGGTSGATSQYF
TRBV19	-	-	TRBJ1-2	TGTGCCAGTGCACCCCTGGAGACAGACCCTTATGGCTACACCTTC	CASAPLETDPYGYTF
TRBV12-3/TRBV12-4	-	TRBD2	TRBJ2-3	TGTGCCAGCAGAACTAAGAGGACTAGCGGGGGCTTGGGGGCAGATACGCAGTATTTT	CASRTKRTSGGLGADTQYF
TRBV6-6	few	-	TRBJ2-3	TGTGCCAGCAGACTCCCGGCGGGTGGCACGCAGTATTTT	CASRLPAGGTQYF
TRBV19	-	-	TRBJ2-1	TGTGCCAGTACCGAGACAGGTCCCGGGTGGGAGCAGTTCTTC	CASTETGPGWEQFF
TRBV11-2	-	TRBD1	TRBJ2-1	TGTGCCAGCAGCTCGCCCTGGACAGGGGGACGGGGTGAGCAGTTCTTC	CASSSPWTGGRGEQFF
TRBV7-2	many	TRBD2	TRBJ2-5	TGTGCCAGCAGCTTAGGCGGGAGTGGGGAGACCCAGTACTTC	CASSLGGSGETQYF
TRBV7-6	few	-	TRBJ2-3	TGTGCCAGCAGCTTCGGGGGACGGGGTAACACAGATACGCAGTATTTT	CASSFGGRGNTDTQYF
TRBV7-9	-	TRBD2	TRBJ2-1	TGTGCCAGCAGCTTAGTCGAGCGGGGGGGGAGAAATGAGCAGTTCTTC	CASSLVERGGRNEQFF
TRBV6-1	few	TRBD1	TRBJ2-2	TGTGCCAGCAGGCCGGGGACAGGGTATGCCGGGGAGCTGTTTTTT	CASRPGTGYAGELFF
TRBV7-6	-	TRBD1	TRBJ2-1	TGTGCCAGCAGCCCGAAAGGTGGACAGGGAGGTGAGCAGTTCTTC	CASSPKGGQGGEQFF
TRBV28	once	TRBD1	TRBJ2-2	TGTGCCAGCCAAGACAGGGGTCGAGGCGGGGAGCTGTTTTTT	CASQDRGRGGELFF
TRBV12-3/TRBV12-4	-	-	TRBJ2-7	TGTGCCAGCACCAACACATGGGGGATTCCCTACGAGCAGTACTTC	CASTNTWGIPYEQYF
TRBV12-3/TRBV12-4	-	TRBD2	TRBJ2-1	TGTGCCAGCAGCCCGACTAGCGGGAGTGATGAGCAGTTCTTC	CASSPTSGSDEQFF
TRBV5-4	-	-	TRBJ1-3	TGTGCCAGCAGCTCACGGCGGGACGGAGGAAACACCATATATTTT	CASSSRRDGGNTIYF
TRBV7-9	-	-	TRBJ1-2	TGTGCCAGCAGCTTAGGCATCGGCTATGGCTACACCTTC	CASSLGIGYGYTF
TRBV7-2	few	-	TRBJ1-6	TGTGCCAGCAGCGGGTACAGGACTGATTCACCCCTCCACTTT	CASSGYRTDSPLHF
TRBV7-2	many	-	TRBJ1-4	TGTGCCACTACCAGGGGAACTAATGAAAAACTGTTTTTT	CATTRGTNEKLFF
TRBV27	-	TRBD1	TRBJ1-1	TGTGCCAGCAGTTTATCCGACAGGGGGCACACTGAAGCTTTCTTT	CASSLSDRGHTEAFF
TRBV7-8	once	-	TRBJ1-1	TGTGCCGGCAGCTTAGCTGGTAGACGGGGCAAAAGCACTGAAGCTTTCTTT	CAGSLAGRRGKSTEAFF
TRBV7-2	many	-	TRBJ2-3	TGTGCCAGCAGCTTAGGGTTGGGAAGCACAGATACGCAGTATTTT	CASSLGLGSTDTQYF
TRBV6-1	-	-	TRBJ1-1	TGTGCCAGCAGTGAAGCCGACGGGAGAAACACTGAAGCTTTCTTT	CASSEADGRNTEAFF
TRBV12-3/TRBV12-4	-	TRBD1	TRBJ1-1	TGTGCCAGCAGTCTTGGACAGGGTCGTCGGGTGAACACTGAAGCTTTCTTT	CASSLGQGRRVNTEAFF
TRBV7-8	-	TRBD2	TRBJ2-1	TGTGCCAGCAGCTTAAGGTGGGCTAGCGGCTACAATGAGCAGTTCTTC	CASSLRWASGYNEQFF
TRBV12-3/TRBV12-4	-	-	TRBJ2-2	TGTGCCAGCAGTTTTGGTCGGAGGGGTGGGGAGCTGTTTTTT	CASSFGRRGGELFF
TRBV4-1	-	-	TRBJ2-7	TGCGCCAGCAGCCAAGGAAACAGGGTCTACGAGCAGTACTTC	CASSQGNRVYEQYF
TRBV12-3/TRBV12-4	-	-	TRBJ2-2	TGTGCCAGCAGTGGCCGACGGGAGAATAGGGTCGAGCTGTTTTTT	CASSGRRENRVELFF
TRBV7-2	-	-	TRBJ1-2	TGTGCCAGCAGCTTAAGGATGGAGGTTCCCCTGATCTTC	CASSLRMEVPLIF
TRBV2	many	-	TRBJ2-3	TGTGCCAGCAGACTCCAACTGGTCACAGATACGCAGTATTTT	CASRLQLVTDTQYF
TRBV6-2/TRBV6-3	-	-	TRBJ2-7	TGTGCCAGCAGTCCTCCTACGGGGCAGCCCTACGAGCAGTACTTC	CASSPPTGQPYEQYF
TRBV28	-	-	TRBJ1-1	TGTGCCAGCAGTTCGATGGGCAGGGTAAACACTGAAGCTTTCTTT	CASSSMGRVNTEAFF
TRBV11-2	-	-	TRBJ2-4	TGTGCCAGCAGCTTAGTAACAGGGTTAGCCAAAAACATTCAGTACTTC	CASSLVTGLAKNIQYF
TRBV11-2	-	TRBD2	TRBJ2-3	TGTGCCAGCAGCTTTAGACGTAGTCGACTAGCGGGGACAGATACGCAGTATTTT	CASSFRRSRLAGTDTQYF
TRBV19	-	TRBD1	TRBJ2-4	TGTGCCAGCGCCCGGAGAGGGACAGAAAACATTCAGTACTTC	CASARRGTENIQYF